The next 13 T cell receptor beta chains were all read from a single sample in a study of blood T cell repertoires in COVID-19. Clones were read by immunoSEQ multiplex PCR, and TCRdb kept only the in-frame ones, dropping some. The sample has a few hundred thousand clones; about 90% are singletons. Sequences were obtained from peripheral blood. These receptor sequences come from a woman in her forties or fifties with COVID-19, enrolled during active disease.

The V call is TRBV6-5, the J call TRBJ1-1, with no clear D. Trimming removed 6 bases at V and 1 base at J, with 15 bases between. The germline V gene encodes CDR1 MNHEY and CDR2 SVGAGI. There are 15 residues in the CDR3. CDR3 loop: CASSLSSAANTEAFF. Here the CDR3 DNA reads TGTGCCAGCAGCCTCAGCAGCGCGGCGAACACTGAAGCTTTCTTT.

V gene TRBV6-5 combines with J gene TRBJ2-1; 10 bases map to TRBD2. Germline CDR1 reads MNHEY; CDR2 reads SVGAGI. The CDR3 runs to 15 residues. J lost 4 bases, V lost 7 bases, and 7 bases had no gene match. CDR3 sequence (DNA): TGTGCCAGCAACCCTAGCGGGGGCCCATACAATGAGCAGTTCTTC. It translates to CASNPSGGPYNEQFF.

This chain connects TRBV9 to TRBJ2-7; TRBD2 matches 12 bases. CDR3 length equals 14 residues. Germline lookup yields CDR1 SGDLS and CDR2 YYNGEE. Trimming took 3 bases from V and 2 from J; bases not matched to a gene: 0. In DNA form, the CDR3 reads TGTGCCAGCAGCGCTAGCGGGAGGGCCTACGAGCAGTACTTC. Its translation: CASSASGRAYEQYF. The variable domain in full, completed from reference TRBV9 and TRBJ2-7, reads DSGVTQTPKHLITATGQRVTLRCSPRSGDLSVYWYQQSLDQGLQFLIQYYNGEERAKGNILERFSAQQFPDLHSELNLSSLELGDSALYFCASSASGRAYEQYFGPGTRLTVT.

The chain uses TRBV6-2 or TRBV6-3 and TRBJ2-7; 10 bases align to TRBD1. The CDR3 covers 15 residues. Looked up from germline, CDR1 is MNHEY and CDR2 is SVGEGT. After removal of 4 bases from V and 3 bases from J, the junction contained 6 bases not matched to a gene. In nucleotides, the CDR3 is TGTGCCAGCAGTTCTCCGGGGACAGGGGACTACGAGCAGTACTTC. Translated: CASSSPGTGDYEQYF.

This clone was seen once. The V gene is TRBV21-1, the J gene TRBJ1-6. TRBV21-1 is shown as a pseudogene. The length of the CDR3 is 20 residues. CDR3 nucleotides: TGTGCCAGCAGCAAACACCGCGGGGGGGCTCGGATGCTAACCGATTCACCCCTCCACTTT. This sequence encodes CASSKHRGGARMLTDSPLHF.

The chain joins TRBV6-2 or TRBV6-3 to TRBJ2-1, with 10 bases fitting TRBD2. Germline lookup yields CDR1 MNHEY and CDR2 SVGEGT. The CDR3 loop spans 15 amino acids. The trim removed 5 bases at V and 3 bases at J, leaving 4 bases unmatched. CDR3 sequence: CASSRIAGGYNEQFF. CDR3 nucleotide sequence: TGTGCCAGCAGTCGAATAGCGGGAGGCTACAATGAGCAGTTCTTC.

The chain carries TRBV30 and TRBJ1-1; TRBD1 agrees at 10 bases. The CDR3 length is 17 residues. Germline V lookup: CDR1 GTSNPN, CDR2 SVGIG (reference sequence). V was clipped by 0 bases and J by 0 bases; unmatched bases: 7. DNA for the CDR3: TGTGCCTGGAGTGTAACGGGACAGGGGATCATGAACACTGAAGCTTTCTTT. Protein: CAWSVTGQGIMNTEAFF.

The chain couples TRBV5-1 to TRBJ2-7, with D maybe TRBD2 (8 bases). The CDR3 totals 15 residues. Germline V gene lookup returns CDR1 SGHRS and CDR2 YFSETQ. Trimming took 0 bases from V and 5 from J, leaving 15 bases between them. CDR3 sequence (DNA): TGCGCCAGCAGCTTGGGGGGACTAGGGGGCGACGAGCAGTACTTC. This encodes CASSLGGLGGDEQYF.

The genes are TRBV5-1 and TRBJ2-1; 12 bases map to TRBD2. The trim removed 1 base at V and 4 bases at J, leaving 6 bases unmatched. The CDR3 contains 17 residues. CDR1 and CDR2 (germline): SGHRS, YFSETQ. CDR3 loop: CASSLSWTSGNYNEQFF. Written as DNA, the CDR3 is TGCGCCAGCAGCTTGTCCTGGACTAGCGGGAATTACAATGAGCAGTTCTTC.

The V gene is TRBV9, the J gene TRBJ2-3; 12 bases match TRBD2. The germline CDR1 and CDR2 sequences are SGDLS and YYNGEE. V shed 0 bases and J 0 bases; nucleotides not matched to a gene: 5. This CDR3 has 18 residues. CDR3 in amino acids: CASSVASGRALSTDTQYF. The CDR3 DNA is TGTGCCAGCAGCGTAGCTAGCGGGAGGGCCCTCAGCACAGATACGCAGTATTTT.

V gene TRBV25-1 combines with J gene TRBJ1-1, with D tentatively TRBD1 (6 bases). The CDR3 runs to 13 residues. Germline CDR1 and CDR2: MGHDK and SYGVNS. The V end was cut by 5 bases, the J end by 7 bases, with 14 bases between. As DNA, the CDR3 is TGTGCCAGCAGTTTCCGGAAAGGGGGTGAAGCTTTCTTT. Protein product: CASSFRKGGEAFF.

The CDR3 sequence: CASSPSGGYEQYF. CDR3 nucleotide sequence: TGTGCCAGCAGCCCTTCAGGGGGCTACGAGCAGTACTTC. The chain employs TRBV7-2 and TRBJ2-7, with TRBD1 matching 7 bases. Germline assignment: CDR1 SGHTA and CDR2 FQGNSA. There are 13 residues in the CDR3. The V gene end was trimmed by 5 bases and the J gene end by 3 bases; junction bases not matched to a gene: 4.

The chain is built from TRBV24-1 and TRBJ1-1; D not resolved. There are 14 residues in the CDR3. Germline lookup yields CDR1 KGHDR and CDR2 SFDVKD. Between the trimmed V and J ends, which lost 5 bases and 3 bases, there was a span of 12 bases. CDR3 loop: CATSAIVGDTEAFF. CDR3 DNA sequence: TGTGCCACCAGTGCAATAGTCGGGGACACTGAAGCTTTCTTT.